This entry is about one T cell receptor beta chain. The antigen is not known. Repertoires were generated with immunoSEQ multiplex PCR, while TCRdb's copy carries only in-frame clones and drops some. The sample contains about 2.3 million clones, approximately 95% of which appear only once. Those who donated, Caucasian adults without exception, all lived in Nashville, Tennessee. The data stem from a study of shared clonotypes between healthy human individuals. Turning to the study itself: Donors consisted of a couple of women and a few men between 18 and 49.

Study-level findings and limits: The sharing of about 5% of naive CD4 clonotypes was seen across several donors.

In germline, CDR1 is SGHTA, CDR2 FQGTGA. The ends lost 2 bases at V and 4 bases at J; junction bases unmatched: 5. CDR3 length: 16 residues. The sample taken for sequencing was naive CD4+ T cells from PBMCs. The subset is: CD45RA+ positively selected. The sequence came from a man between 18 and 29 years old in good health. Some clones in this sample may be carry-over from other donors' samples. The rearrangement uses TRBV7-3 and TRBJ2-2; 9 positions agree with TRBD2. The CDR3 loop reads CASSLQAGGGTGELFF. CDR3 sequence (DNA): TGTGCCAGCAGCTTACAAGCGGGAGGAGGCACCGGGGAGCTGTTTTTT.